The 22 T cell receptor beta chains listed next were all sequenced from one sample in a study of T cells in Graves' hyperthyroidism and ophthalmopathy. Using RNA transcripts as the source, TCR beta CDR3 regions were amplified. TCR CDR3 regions were first amplified by RT-PCR with HTBI primers. A single record per CDR3 protein comes from TCRdb applying MiXCR to the multiplex PCR reads. The data show about 500,000 distinct CDR3 sequences, with about 16% seen just once and 29% held by the top ten. Material: blood. These receptors all come from a woman between 25 and 40 years old with Graves' ophthalmopathy.

This clonotype has only a few counts. This CDR3 is CASTEGGPEAFF. In DNA, the CDR3 is TGTGCCAGCACCGAAGGGGGCCCTGAAGCTTTCTTT. The rearrangement uses TRBV5-6 and TRBJ1-1; 7 bases align to TRBD1. The CDR3 is 12 residues long. V shed 6 bases and J 6 bases; nucleotides not matched to a gene: 5. Looked up from germline, CDR1 is SGHDT and CDR2 is YYEEEE.

The rearrangement links TRBV13 to TRBJ1-1; tentative D call: TRBD1 (6 bases). Germline loops: CDR1 PRHDT, CDR2 FYEKMQ (reference sequence). CDR3 size: 14 residues. Trimming stripped 5 bases from V and 0 bases from J, with 10 bases between. The CDR3 region is CASSRGLLNTEAFF. The CDR3, as DNA: TGTGCCAGCAGCCGGGGGCTCCTGAACACTGAAGCTTTCTTT.

This clonotype was observed at least ten times. The V and J genes are TRBV7-9 and TRBJ2-3; TRBD2 aligns across 7 bases. The V gene end was trimmed by 5 bases and the J gene end by 6 bases; junction bases not matched to a gene: 8. The germline gives CDR1 SEHNR, CDR2 FQNEAQ (reference sequence). The CDR3 is 14 amino acids. This chain's CDR3 is CASSPSGGRDTQYF. The CDR3, as DNA: TGTGCCAGCAGCCCCTCGGGGGGTCGCGATACGCAGTATTTT.

This clonotype was detected many times. The chain carries TRBV20-1 and TRBJ2-2; TRBD2 matches at 8 bases. Trimming at V came to 3 bases and at J to 5 bases, leaving 11 bases not matched to a gene. Germline V gene lookup returns CDR1 DFQATT and CDR2 SNEGSKA (reference sequence). This CDR3 is 16 amino acids long. CDR3 nucleotides: TGCAGTGCTAGGCTTTTTGGGACTAGTGGGACCGGGGAGCTGTTTTTT. Translated, it gives CSARLFGTSGTGELFF.

This clonotype turned up a few times. This rearrangement joins TRBV28 to TRBJ2-1, with 8 bases aligning to TRBD2. J gave up 5 bases and V 7 bases, and 7 bases lay outside the gene matches. Germline-derived CDR1 and CDR2 are MDHEN and SYDVKM. CDR3 length: 14 amino acids. The CDR3 here is CASTVSGIDNEQFF. CDR3 DNA sequence: TGTGCCAGCACCGTTAGCGGGATCGACAATGAGCAGTTCTTC.

In the case of this clonotype: Given a much more abundant clone one base away, this may be a read error. The CDR3 loop reads CASNGRGRPNTGELFF. CDR3 DNA sequence: TGTGCCAGCAACGGACGCGGGAGACCTAACACCGGGGAGCTGTTTTTT. The chain has TRBV28 and TRBJ2-2; TRBD2 aligns across 7 bases. The CDR3 loop spans 16 amino acids. V shed 7 bases, J shed 2 bases, and the junction held 10 bases outside the gene matches. Germline lookup yields CDR1 MDHEN and CDR2 SYDVKM.

This clonotype was detected a few times. The chain links TRBV5-5 to TRBJ2-1; tentatively, D is TRBD2 (5 bases). Germline CDR1 reads SGHKS; CDR2 reads YYEKEE (reference sequence). V was pared by 0 bases and J by 14 bases, with 18 bases between. This CDR3 is built from 14 residues. CDR3 DNA sequence: TGTGCCAGCAGCTTGGCCCGTGGAAGCGGCCGGGAGTTCTTC. This encodes CASSLARGSGREFF.

CDR3 nucleotide sequence: TGTGCCAGATCCGGGGCCTACACTGAAGCTTTCTTT. It encodes CARSGAYTEAFF. The J gene is TRBJ1-1, the V gene TRBV28; D may be TRBD1 (5 bases). Trimming cost V 9 bases and J 3 bases, with 11 bases left between them. CDR3 length: 12 amino acids. Germline CDR1 reads MDHEN; CDR2 reads SYDVKM.

The table lists this clonotype with many counts. This sequence joins TRBV12-3 or TRBV12-4 and TRBJ2-5; 7 bases fit TRBD2. Germline trimming cut 8 bases from V and 2 bases from J; bases unmatched to any gene: 11. The CDR3 runs 15 residues. The CDR3 region is CASRQRGSDQETQYF. CDR3 bases: TGTGCCAGCCGACAGCGCGGGAGCGATCAAGAGACCCAGTACTTC.

The genes are TRBV19 and TRBJ1-2, with a tentative D call TRBD1 (5 bases). Per the germline V gene, CDR1 is LNHDA and CDR2 is SQIVND (reference sequence). Trimming took 10 bases from V and 0 from J, leaving 15 bases between them. The length of the CDR3 is 14 residues. DNA of the CDR3: TGTGCCACTATGGGGGAGATGGCTAACTATGGCTACACCTTC. It yields the protein CATMGEMANYGYTF.

At least ten counts were recorded for this clonotype. CDR3 sequence reads: CASSSGLAGPADEQYF. DNA for the CDR3: TGTGCCAGCAGTTCGGGACTAGCGGGGCCCGCTGACGAGCAGTACTTC. V and J are TRBV28 and TRBJ2-7; TRBD2 aligns across 13 bases. The CDR3 spans 16 residues. Germline CDR1 and CDR2: MDHEN and SYDVKM. V gave up 4 bases and J gave up 5 bases; unmatched junction bases: 8.

This clonotype appeared many times. V gene TRBV7-2 combines with J gene TRBJ1-3; D is perhaps TRBD1 (5 bases). This CDR3 spans 13 amino acids. The germline V gene has CDR1 SGHTA and CDR2 FQGNSA. Trimming removed 5 bases at V and 4 bases at J, with 9 bases between. CDR3 region: CASSDRQGNTIYF. DNA of the CDR3: TGTGCCAGCAGCGACAGACAGGGAAACACCATATATTTT. The full variable domain, rest sourced from reference TRBV7-2 and TRBJ1-3, is GAGVSQSPSNKVTEKGKDVELRCDPISGHTALYWYRQSLGQGLEFLIYFQGNSAPDKSGLPSDRFSAERTGGSVSTLTIQRTQQEDSAVYLCASSDRQGNTIYFGEGSWLTVV.

This clonotype has a count of ten or more. This chain links TRBV20-1 with TRBJ2-7, with TRBD2 identical over 10 bases. Unmatched junction bases numbered 14, after V lost 8 bases and J lost 7 bases. Germline lookup yields CDR1 DFQATT and CDR2 SNEGSKA (reference sequence). The CDR3 has 14 amino acids. CDR3 DNA: TGCAGTTCTCATGAGGTAGCGGGAGGCGGAGAGCAGTACTTC. Protein product: CSSHEVAGGGEQYF.

This clonotype was seen repeatedly, ten times or more. J is TRBJ1-4 and V is TRBV30; tentatively, D is TRBD1 (6 bases). This CDR3 contains 11 residues. Germline CDR1 GTSNPN, CDR2 SVGIG (reference sequence). The ends were cut back, 0 bases at V and 13 bases at J, with 9 bases in the middle. CDR3 protein: CAWSVGQSLFF. The CDR3 coding sequence is TGTGCCTGGAGTGTCGGACAGTCACTGTTTTTT.

There are many counts of this clonotype. The V and J genes are TRBV3-1 and TRBJ2-3; D might be TRBD2 (5 bases). Germline V CDR1 and CDR2: LGHDT, YNNKEL (reference sequence). The CDR3 is 14 amino acids. Trimming took 3 bases from V and 6 from J, leaving 13 bases between them. As DNA, the CDR3 is TGTGCCAGCAGCCAGGACGTTAGCGTTGATACGCAGTATTTT. Amino acids: CASSQDVSVDTQYF.

This clonotype has a handful of counts. This chain links TRBV10-3 with TRBJ2-1; TRBD2 matches at 8 bases. With 0 bases clipped from V and 7 bases from J, the junction kept 11 bases outside the gene matches. Germline CDR1 and CDR2: ENHRY and SYGVKD. CDR3 size: 17 residues. As DNA, the CDR3 is TGTGCCATCAGTGAGTCGACAGGTACTAGCGGAGGTAATGAGCAGTTCTTC. Its translation is CAISESTGTSGGNEQFF.

V usage is TRBV2 and J usage is TRBJ1-5; TRBD1 matches 8 bases. J lost 7 bases, V lost 6 bases, and 5 bases had no gene match. CDR3 size: 13 residues. CDR1 and CDR2 from the germline V gene are SNHLY and FYNNEI. In DNA form, the CDR3 reads TGTGCCAGCAGCTGGACAGGGCGACAGCCCCAGCATTTT. Its protein product is CASSWTGRQPQHF.

This clonotype appeared a few times. The J gene is TRBJ2-2, the V gene TRBV27, with 7 bases fitting TRBD2. CDR3 size: 14 residues. Trimming cost V 10 bases and J 3 bases; bases outside gene matches: 8. Per germline, CDR1 MNHEY and CDR2 SMNVEV (reference sequence). The CDR3 DNA reads TGTGCCACCAAGAGGCTAGCGGACACCGGGGAGCTGTTTTTT. Translating gives CATKRLADTGELFF.

The V gene is TRBV6-5, the J gene TRBJ1-6, with TRBD1 identical over 7 bases. This CDR3 comprises 15 residues. V trimming: 2 bases; J trimming: 5 bases; junction bases outside the gene matches: 3. Germline CDR1 is MNHEY and CDR2 is SVGAGI. DNA for the CDR3: TGTGCCAGCAGTTACGAGGGGGCCCATAATTCACCCCTCCACTTT. Its translation: CASSYEGAHNSPLHF.

A note on this clonotype: The germline gene is not matched at one end of the junction; a read error may be the cause. The gene calls are TRBV18 and TRBJ2-7; the D gene is possibly TRBD2 (5 bases). CDR3 size: 13 residues. CDR1 is KGHSH, CDR2 LQKENI, per germline. CDR3 sequence (DNA): TGTGCCAGCTCACTAAAAGAGGGCTACAAGCAGTACTTC. Translation: CASSLKEGYKQYF. Full variable domain (rest looked up from reference TRBV18 and TRBJ2-7): NAGVMQNPRHLVRRRGQEARLRCSPMKGHSHVYWYRQLPEEGLKFMVYLQKENIIDESGMPKERFSAEFPKEGPSILRIQQVVRGDSAAYFCASSLKEGYKQYFGPGTRLTVT.

Ten or more counts support this clonotype. The rearrangement joins TRBV11-2 to TRBJ2-1, with D perhaps matching TRBD2 (6 bases). The CDR3 runs to 15 residues. Trimming shortened V by 5 bases and J by 6 bases, and 17 bases separated the two germline ends. The germline CDR1 and CDR2 sequences are SGHAT and FQNNGV. This CDR3 reads CASSLGTPTPNEQFF. The DNA of the CDR3 is TGTGCCAGCAGCCTCGGGACTCCTACCCCCAATGAGCAGTTCTTC.

There are a few counts of this clonotype. The chain uses TRBV28 and TRBJ2-5, with D possibly being TRBD1 (5 bases). Looked up from germline, CDR1 is MDHEN and CDR2 is SYDVKM. The CDR3 contains 13 residues. V lost 5 bases and J lost 2, with 9 bases in between. DNA for the CDR3: TGTGCCAGCAGTAGCAGGGTACAAGAGACCCAGTACTTC. It encodes CASSSRVQETQYF.